Reported below is one TCR beta chain. Participants spanned ages about 18 to 95 years and resided in about 24 US areas. The CDR3 has 16 residues. Losses at the gene ends were 0 bases for V and 1 base for J; bases not matched to a gene: 3. Germline V CDR1 and CDR2: LGHDT, YNNKEL (reference sequence). Original processing notes: Amplification with reference gene primers provided the estimates of nucleated cell counts. The data were produced by immunoSEQ multiplex PCR, yet TCRdb's version contains in-frame clones alone and is incomplete. V and J calls and clone size are as listed in that table; D and trimming were resolved from the DNA. In the table there are 150,000 to 200,000 clones, 80% of which are singletons. This record belongs to a study of blood T cell repertoires in COVID-19. About the study: Sites in the United States, Italy and Spain provided acute and convalescent COVID-19 samples. Sources were T cells, B-cell-depleted T cells, or PBMCs; the material itself was cDNA or gDNA.

This TCR was sampled from a man in his forties who had recovered from COVID-19. The chain couples TRBV3-1 (or the pseudogene TRBV3-2) to TRBJ2-3; the match to TRBD2 covers 8 bases. Input material: PBMCs or T cells enriched from blood (not recorded which). The CDR3 DNA sequence: TGTGCCAGCAGCCAAGAGGGACTAGGGGGCACAGATACGCAGTATTTT. It specifies CASSQEGLGGTDTQYF.